A single sample gave rise to the 26 T cell receptor beta chains below, sequenced in a study of CD8 T cells in ankylosing spondylitis. Via MiXCR, TCRdb re-called the 5' RACE reads, giving one row per CDR3 protein. The table records under 85,000 distinct CDR3 sequences, under 5.5% of them present only once. Sequenced input: blood, either unsorted or a sorted T cell fraction (not recorded which). The receptors come from a male donor with ankylosing spondylitis or in good health (not recorded which).

This clonotype appeared many times. This chain joins TRBV18 and TRBJ2-3; D perhaps matches TRBD2 (6 bases). CDR3 size: 14 residues. Trimming shortened V by 4 bases and J by 3 bases, and 11 bases separated the two germline ends. Germline-derived CDR1 and CDR2 are KGHSH and LQKENI. In DNA form, the CDR3 reads TGTGCCAGCTCACGTCGGGGGATAACAGATACGCAGTATTTT. It encodes CASSRRGITDTQYF.

This clonotype appeared many times. The gene calls are TRBV20-1 and TRBJ2-3; D not resolved. Trimming stripped 1 base from V and 2 bases from J, with 13 bases between. This CDR3 contains 15 residues. Germline CDR1 reads DFQATT; CDR2 reads SNEGSKA (reference sequence). The CDR3 protein is CSARGPGVYTDTQYF. CDR3 nucleotides: TGCAGTGCTAGAGGCCCCGGAGTTTACACAGATACGCAGTATTTT.

This clonotype appeared many times. The chain links TRBV5-1 to TRBJ1-1, with 8 bases that match TRBD1. V was pared by 4 bases and J by 1 base, with 6 bases of the junction left unmatched. The CDR3 contains 15 residues. CDR1 and CDR2 from the germline V gene are SGHRS and YFSETQ. CDR3 region: CASSPRGTGNTEAFF. CDR3 bases: TGCGCCAGCAGCCCGCGGGGGACAGGGAACACTGAAGCTTTCTTT.

This clonotype was found many times. The J gene is TRBJ2-3, the V gene TRBV29-1, with TRBD2 matching 10 bases. The CDR3 length is 15 residues. The junction had 8 bases not matched to a gene; V was cut back by 4 bases and J by 4 bases. The germline V gene has CDR1 SQVTM and CDR2 ANQGSEA. The CDR3 sequence: CSVGSFSGGADTQYF. Here the CDR3 DNA reads TGCAGCGTTGGATCGTTCAGCGGGGGGGCAGATACGCAGTATTTT.

This clonotype was seen at least ten times. The V and J genes are TRBV28 and TRBJ2-3, with 9 positions matching TRBD1. V gave up 2 bases and J gave up 1 base; unmatched junction bases: 4. This CDR3 spans 16 amino acids. CDR1 is MDHEN and CDR2 is SYDVKM in the germline V gene. CDR3 sequence (DNA): TGTGCCAGCAGTTTACCCCGGACAGGGGGCACAGATACGCAGTATTTT. Amino acids: CASSLPRTGGTDTQYF. Looking up the rest from reference TRBV28 and TRBJ2-3 gives the full variable domain: DVKVTQSSRYLVKRTGEKVFLECVQDMDHENMFWYRQDPGLGLRLIYFSYDVKMKEKGDIPEGYSVSREKKERFSLILESASTNQTSMYLCASSLPRTGGTDTQYFGPGTRLTVL.

This clonotype was recorded at least ten times. The V and J genes are TRBV20-1 and TRBJ1-1; maybe TRBD1 (5 bases). Looked up from germline, CDR1 is DFQATT and CDR2 is SNEGSKA (reference sequence). V dropped 0 bases and J dropped 5 bases, with 16 bases sitting between them. The CDR3 runs 15 residues. CDR3: CSARDLRQGRTEAFF. The CDR3 nucleotides are TGCAGTGCTAGAGATCTCCGGCAGGGTAGGACTGAAGCTTTCTTT.

This clonotype was detected ten times or more. The chain joins TRBV12-3 or TRBV12-4 to TRBJ1-2; 11 nucleotides match TRBD1. The length of the CDR3 is 15 residues. V shed 9 bases, J shed 3 bases, and the junction held 9 bases outside the gene matches. The CDR3 sequence: CASYGQGAVYYGYTF. The CDR3 DNA reads as TGTGCCAGTTACGGACAGGGGGCAGTTTACTATGGCTACACCTTC.

There are many counts of this clonotype. The J gene is TRBJ2-1, the V gene TRBV7-3, with 13 bases matching TRBD2. The V segment lost 7 bases and the J segment 12 bases; nucleotides outside the gene matches: 12. The CDR3 covers 15 residues. Germline V CDR1 and CDR2: SGHTA, FQGTGA. For the CDR3, the DNA is TGTGCCAGCACCCCAAGGGGGACTAGCGGGGACCTGCAGTTCTTC. It specifies CASTPRGTSGDLQFF.

This clonotype was picked up many times. The chain joins TRBV7-8 to TRBJ1-4, with D perhaps TRBD1 (5 bases). V lost 3 bases, J lost 7 bases, and 12 bases lay in between. The CDR3 has 14 residues. The germline CDR1 and CDR2 sequences are SGHVS and FQNEAQ. The CDR3 nucleotides read TGTGCCAGCAGCTTTGGGGACCATTTTGAAAAACTGTTTTTT. Translation: CASSFGDHFEKLFF.

There are many counts of this clonotype. The V gene is TRBV10-3, the J gene TRBJ2-2; 7 bases align to TRBD2. Trimming removed 8 bases from V and 1 base from J; junction bases left unmatched: 4. CDR1 and CDR2 from the germline V gene are ENHRY and SYGVKD. The CDR3 totals 14 residues. CDR3 protein: CAIGPGGNTGELFF. In DNA, the CDR3 is TGTGCCATCGGGCCGGGAGGGAACACCGGGGAGCTGTTTTTT.

In DNA form, the CDR3 reads TGTGCCAGCAGCTTCGAGGGTACCGGGGAGCTGTTTTTT. This encodes CASSFEGTGELFF. The J gene is TRBJ2-2, the V gene TRBV7-4; D might be TRBD2 (5 bases). Germline V lookup: CDR1 SGHVT, CDR2 SQSDAQ. V was shortened by 3 bases and J by 5 bases, with 7 bases between the two germline ends. This CDR3 contains 13 residues. Drawing the rest from reference TRBV7-4 and TRBJ2-2, the complete variable domain is GAGVSQSPRYKVAKRGRDVALRCDSISGHVTLYWYRQTLGQGSEVLTYSQSDAQRDKSGRPSGRFSAERPERSVSTLKIQRTEQGDSAVYLCASSFEGTGELFFGEGSRLTVL.

The sample holds many counts of this clonotype. The V and J genes are TRBV3-1 and TRBJ2-2; 8 positions agree with TRBD1. J lost 2 bases, V lost 3 bases, and 8 bases had no gene match. CDR1 is LGHDT and CDR2 is YNNKEL in the germline V gene (reference sequence). This CDR3 has 17 amino acids. The chain's CDR3 is CASSQGTGTGNTGELFF. The DNA of the CDR3 is TGTGCCAGCAGCCAGGGAACCGGGACAGGAAACACCGGGGAGCTGTTTTTT.

This clonotype was counted at least ten times. The genes are TRBV5-1 and TRBJ2-2; D is perhaps TRBD1 (6 bases). This CDR3 spans 16 amino acids. Germline V gene lookup returns CDR1 SGHRS and CDR2 YFSETQ. Trimming shortened V by 0 bases and J by 3 bases, and 12 bases separated the two germline ends. The CDR3 loop is CASSLGNRVDTGELFF. CDR3 in DNA: TGCGCCAGCAGCTTGGGGAACAGGGTGGACACCGGGGAGCTGTTTTTT.

This rearrangement joins TRBV9 to TRBJ2-3, with D hard to call. Germline V lookup: CDR1 SGDLS, CDR2 YYNGEE. The CDR3 runs to 15 residues. V was cut by 3 bases and J by 3 bases, with 14 bases left in between. In DNA, the CDR3 is TGTGCCAGCAGCGCTAACCCCTACGGGACAGATACGCAGTATTTT. Its protein is CASSANPYGTDTQYF.

This clonotype was seen at least ten times. The chain employs TRBV5-1 and TRBJ1-1; D not certain. Trimming removed 2 bases at V and 0 bases at J, with 8 bases between. The germline CDR1 and CDR2 sequences are SGHRS and YFSETQ. CDR3 length: 14 amino acids. The CDR3 loop is CASSFETLNTEAFF. As DNA, the CDR3 is TGCGCCAGCAGCTTTGAGACATTGAACACTGAAGCTTTCTTT.

This clonotype was picked up a small number of times. CDR3 DNA: TGTGCCACCAGTGATTTGCGACAGGGGAACGTCCTGACTTTC. Encoded protein: CATSDLRQGNVLTF. This rearrangement joins TRBV24-1 to TRBJ2-6; TRBD1 agrees at 8 bases. Germline assignment: CDR1 KGHDR and CDR2 SFDVKD. The CDR3 length is 14 residues. The V gene end was trimmed by 0 bases and the J gene end by 10 bases; junction bases not matched to a gene: 1.

There are many counts of this clonotype. The V gene is TRBV29-1, the J gene TRBJ2-1; a weak D match, TRBD2 (6 bases). V lost 6 bases to trimming and J lost 6 bases, with 15 bases between them. Germline-derived CDR1 and CDR2 are SQVTM and ANQGSEA. The length of the CDR3 is 13 residues. Here the CDR3 DNA reads TGCAGCGTCCGGGACGGACTATTCAATGAGCAGTTCTTC. Protein product: CSVRDGLFNEQFF.

A few counts support this clonotype. The chain carries TRBV7-9 and TRBJ1-1, with D perhaps TRBD1 (5 bases). CDR1 SEHNR and CDR2 FQNEAQ come from the germline V gene (reference sequence). Trimming took 1 base from V and 3 from J, leaving 15 bases between them. This CDR3 has 16 residues. The CDR3 DNA sequence: TGTGCCAGCAGCTTAGAAGCAGGGATTGGGGACACTGAAGCTTTCTTT. As protein: CASSLEAGIGDTEAFF.

This clonotype appeared many times. The chain couples TRBV11-2 to TRBJ2-1; 7 nucleotides align to TRBD2. The CDR3 runs 15 residues. CDR1 is SGHAT, CDR2 FQNNGV, per germline. With V trimmed by 5 bases and J by 6 bases, 10 bases remained unmatched. CDR3 sequence: CASSKGLAVANEQFF. CDR3 nucleotide sequence: TGTGCCAGCAGCAAGGGTCTAGCGGTGGCCAATGAGCAGTTCTTC.

This clonotype was observed at least ten times. The chain employs TRBV24-1 and TRBJ2-1; 11 bases are shared with TRBD2. This CDR3 region has 16 residues. Germline V lookup: CDR1 KGHDR, CDR2 SFDVKD. V dropped 9 bases and J dropped 3; count of bases not matched to a gene: 9. The CDR3 coding sequence is TGTGCCACCGAAGATCGACTAGCGGGGAGCTACAATGAGCAGTTCTTC. Amino acid sequence: CATEDRLAGSYNEQFF.

This clonotype was observed at least ten times. The chain couples TRBV2 to TRBJ2-7; 10 bases fit TRBD1. The germline CDR1 and CDR2 sequences are SNHLY and FYNNEI. Germline trimming cut 2 bases from V and 3 bases from J; bases unmatched to any gene: 4. The CDR3 covers 15 residues. CDR3 in DNA: TGTGCCAGCAGTGAATATGGGACAGGGGACTACGAGCAGTACTTC. This codes for CASSEYGTGDYEQYF.

At least ten counts were recorded for this clonotype. The chain uses TRBV5-1 and TRBJ2-2; no reliable D call. This CDR3 is 14 amino acids long. Germline assignment: CDR1 SGHRS and CDR2 YFSETQ. Trimming took off 4 bases at V and 1 base at J, with 8 bases between the two ends. CDR3 sequence (DNA): TGCGCCAGCAGCCCCTCAGGGAACACCGGGGAGCTGTTTTTT. This encodes CASSPSGNTGELFF.

In this sample, this clonotype turned up many times. CDR3 sequence reads: CASSERGRLEKLFF. The CDR3, as DNA: TGTGCCAGCAGTGAGAGGGGGCGCCTTGAAAAACTGTTTTTT. The genes are TRBV2 and TRBJ1-4; TRBD1 matches 7 bases. The CDR3 loop spans 14 amino acids. CDR1 and CDR2 (germline): SNHLY, FYNNEI. J lost 7 bases, V lost 3 bases, and 5 bases had no gene match.

At least ten counts were recorded for this clonotype. The rearrangement joins TRBV20-1 to TRBJ1-5, with 7 bases that match TRBD1. Germline V gene lookup returns CDR1 DFQATT and CDR2 SNEGSKA (reference sequence). V shed 3 bases, J shed 16 bases, and the junction held 15 bases outside the gene matches. The CDR3 length is 13 residues. The CDR3, as DNA: TGCAGTGCTAGGTCTTCTGATTCGGGACAGCTTCATTTT. Amino acids: CSARSSDSGQLHF.

This clonotype appeared many times. The rearrangement uses TRBV6-1 and TRBJ2-7; a weak D match, TRBD2 (5 bases). Germline V gene lookup returns CDR1 MNHNS and CDR2 SASEGT. The V end was cut by 6 bases, the J end by 3 bases, with 12 bases between. This CDR3 has 13 amino acids. The CDR3 nucleotides are TGTGCCAGCAGCCCGACTAACCTCTACGAGCAGTACTTC. Translation: CASSPTNLYEQYF.

This clonotype was seen more than once but under ten times. The gene calls are TRBV7-9 and TRBJ2-3; D may be TRBD2 (7 bases). The length of the CDR3 is 14 residues. Between the trimmed V and J ends, which lost 7 bases and 6 bases, there was a span of 17 bases. Germline lookup yields CDR1 SEHNR and CDR2 FQNEAQ (reference sequence). The CDR3 DNA reads as TGTGCCAGCACCTTCGGGGGGCCCTGGGATACGCAGTATTTT. Translation: CASTFGGPWDTQYF. The full variable domain, rest sourced from reference TRBV7-9 and TRBJ2-3, is DTGVSQNPRHKITKRGQNVTFRCDPISEHNRLYWYRQTLGQGPEFLTYFQNEAQLEKSRLLSDRFSAERPKGSFSTLEIQRTEQGDSAMYLCASTFGGPWDTQYFGPGTRLTVL.